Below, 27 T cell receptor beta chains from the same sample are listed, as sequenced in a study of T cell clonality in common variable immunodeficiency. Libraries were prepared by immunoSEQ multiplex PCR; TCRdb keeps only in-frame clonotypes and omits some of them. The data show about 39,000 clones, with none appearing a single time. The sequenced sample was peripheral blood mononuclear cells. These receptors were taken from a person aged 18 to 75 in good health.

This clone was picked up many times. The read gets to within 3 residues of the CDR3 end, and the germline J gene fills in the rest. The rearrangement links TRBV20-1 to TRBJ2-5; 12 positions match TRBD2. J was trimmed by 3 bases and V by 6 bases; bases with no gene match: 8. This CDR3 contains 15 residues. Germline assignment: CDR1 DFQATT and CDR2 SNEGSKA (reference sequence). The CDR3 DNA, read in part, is TGCAGTGCACAACCTAGCGGGAGGGGAAAAGAGACC. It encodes CSAQPSGRGKET. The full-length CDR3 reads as CSAQPSGRGKETQYF.

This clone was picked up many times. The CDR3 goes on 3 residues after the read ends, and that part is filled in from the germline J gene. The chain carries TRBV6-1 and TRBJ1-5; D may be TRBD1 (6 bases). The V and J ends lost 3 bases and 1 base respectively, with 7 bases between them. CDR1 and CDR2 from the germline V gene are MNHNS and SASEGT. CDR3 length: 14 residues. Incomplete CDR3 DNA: TGTGCCAGCAGTGACAGGGGAAGCAATCAGCCC. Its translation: CASSDRGSNQP. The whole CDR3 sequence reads CASSDRGSNQPQHF.

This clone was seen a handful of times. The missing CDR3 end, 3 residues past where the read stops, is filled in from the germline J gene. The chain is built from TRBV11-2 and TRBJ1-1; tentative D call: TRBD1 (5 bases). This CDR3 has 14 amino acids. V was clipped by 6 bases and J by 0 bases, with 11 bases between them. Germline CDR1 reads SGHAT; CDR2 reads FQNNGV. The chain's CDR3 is CASRKTAMNTEAFF. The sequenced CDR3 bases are TGTGCCAGCAGGAAGACAGCGATGAACACTGAA. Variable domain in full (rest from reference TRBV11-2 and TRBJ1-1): EAGVAQSPRYKIIEKRQSVAFWCNPISGHATLYWYQQILGQGPKLLIQFQNNGVVDDSQLPKDRFSAERLKGVDSTLKIQPAKLEDSAVYLCASRKTAMNTEAFFGQGTRLTVV.

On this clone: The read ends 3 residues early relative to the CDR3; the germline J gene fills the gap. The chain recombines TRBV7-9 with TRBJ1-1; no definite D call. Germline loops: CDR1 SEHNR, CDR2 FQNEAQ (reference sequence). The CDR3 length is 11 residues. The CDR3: CSTRLNTEAFF. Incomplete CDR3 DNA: TGTTCCACCCGTTTGAACACTGAA.

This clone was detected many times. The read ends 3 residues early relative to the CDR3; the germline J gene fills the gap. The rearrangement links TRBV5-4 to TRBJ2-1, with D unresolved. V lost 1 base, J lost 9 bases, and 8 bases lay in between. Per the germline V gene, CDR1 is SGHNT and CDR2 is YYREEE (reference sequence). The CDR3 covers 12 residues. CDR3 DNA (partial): TGTGCCAGCAGCTTGACCCTAGGTGAG. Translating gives CASSLTLGE. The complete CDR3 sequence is CASSLTLGEQFF.

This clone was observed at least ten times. The CDR3 sequence: CAWAPTGGTEAFF. The CDR3 DNA, read in part, is TGTGCCTGGGCTCCTACAGGGGGGACTGAA. The J gene is TRBJ1-1, the V gene TRBV30, with TRBD1 identical over 8 bases. The read halts 3 residues ahead of the CDR3 end, with the missing end drawn from the germline J gene. The CDR3 length is 13 residues. V was clipped by 5 bases and J by 5 bases; unmatched bases: 7. The germline CDR1 and CDR2 sequences are GTSNPN and SVGIG (reference sequence).

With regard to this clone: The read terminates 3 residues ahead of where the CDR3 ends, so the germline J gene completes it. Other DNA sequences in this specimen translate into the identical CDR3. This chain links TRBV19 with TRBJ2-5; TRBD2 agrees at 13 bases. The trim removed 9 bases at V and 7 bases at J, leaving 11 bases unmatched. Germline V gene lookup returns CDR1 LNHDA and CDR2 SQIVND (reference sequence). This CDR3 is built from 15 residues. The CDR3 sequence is CASSRPGLAGPTQYF. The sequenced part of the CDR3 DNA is TGTGCCAGCAGCCGCCCGGGACTAGCGGGACCGACC.

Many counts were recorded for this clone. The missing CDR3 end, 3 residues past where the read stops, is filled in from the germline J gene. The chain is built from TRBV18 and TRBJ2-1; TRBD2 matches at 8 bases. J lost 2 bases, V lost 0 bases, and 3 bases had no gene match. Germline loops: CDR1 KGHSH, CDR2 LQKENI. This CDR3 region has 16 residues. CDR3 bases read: TGTGCCAGCTCACCACCTTCGCGGGAGGCCTACAATGAG. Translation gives CASSPPSREAYNE. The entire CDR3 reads CASSPPSREAYNEQFF.

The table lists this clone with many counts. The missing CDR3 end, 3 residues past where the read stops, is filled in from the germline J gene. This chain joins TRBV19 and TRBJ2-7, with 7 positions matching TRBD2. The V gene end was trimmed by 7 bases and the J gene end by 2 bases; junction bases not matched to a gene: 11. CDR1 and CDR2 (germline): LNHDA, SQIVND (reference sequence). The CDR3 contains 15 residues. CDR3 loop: CASTPGGDGTYEQYF. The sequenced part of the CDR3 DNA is TGTGCCAGTACCCCGGGGGGAGATGGAACCTACGAG.

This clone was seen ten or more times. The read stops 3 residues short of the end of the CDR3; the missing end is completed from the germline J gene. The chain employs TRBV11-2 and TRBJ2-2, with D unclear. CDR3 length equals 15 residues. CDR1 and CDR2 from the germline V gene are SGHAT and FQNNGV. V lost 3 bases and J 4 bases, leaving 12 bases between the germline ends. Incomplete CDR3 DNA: TGTGCCAGCAGCTTGAATCGCCAGAGCACCGGGGAG. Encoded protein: CASSLNRQSTGE. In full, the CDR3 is CASSLNRQSTGELFF.

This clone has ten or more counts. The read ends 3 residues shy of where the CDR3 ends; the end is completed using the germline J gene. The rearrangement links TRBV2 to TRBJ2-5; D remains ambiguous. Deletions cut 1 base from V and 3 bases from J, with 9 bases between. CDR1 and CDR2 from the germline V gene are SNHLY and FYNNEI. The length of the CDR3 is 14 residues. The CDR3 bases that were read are TGTGCCAGCAGTGAAGGCCTAGAGGAAGAGACC. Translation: CASSEGLEEET. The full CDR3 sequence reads CASSEGLEEETQYF.

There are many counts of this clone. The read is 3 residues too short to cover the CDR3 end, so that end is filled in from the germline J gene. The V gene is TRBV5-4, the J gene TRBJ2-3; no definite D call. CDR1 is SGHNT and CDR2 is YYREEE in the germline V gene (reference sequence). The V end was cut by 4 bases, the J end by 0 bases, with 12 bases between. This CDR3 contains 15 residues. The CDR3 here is CASSPLEKSTDTQYF. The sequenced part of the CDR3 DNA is TGTGCCAGCAGCCCCCTAGAGAAAAGCACAGATACG.

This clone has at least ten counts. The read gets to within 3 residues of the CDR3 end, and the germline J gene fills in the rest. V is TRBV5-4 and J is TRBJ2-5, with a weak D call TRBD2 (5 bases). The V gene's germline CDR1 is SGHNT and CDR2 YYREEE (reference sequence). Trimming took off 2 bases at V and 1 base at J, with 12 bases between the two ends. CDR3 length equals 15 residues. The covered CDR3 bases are TGTGCCAGCAGCTTTAACGCGGACTTCCAAGAGACC. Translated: CASSFNADFQET. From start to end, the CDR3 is CASSFNADFQETQYF.

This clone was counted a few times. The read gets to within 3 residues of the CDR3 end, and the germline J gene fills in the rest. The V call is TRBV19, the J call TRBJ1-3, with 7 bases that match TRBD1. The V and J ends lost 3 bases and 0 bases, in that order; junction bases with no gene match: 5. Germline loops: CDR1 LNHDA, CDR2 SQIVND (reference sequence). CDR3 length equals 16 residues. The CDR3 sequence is CASSIGDSGSGNTIYF. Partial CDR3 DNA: TGTGCCAGTAGTATCGGGGACAGCGGCTCTGGAAACACC.

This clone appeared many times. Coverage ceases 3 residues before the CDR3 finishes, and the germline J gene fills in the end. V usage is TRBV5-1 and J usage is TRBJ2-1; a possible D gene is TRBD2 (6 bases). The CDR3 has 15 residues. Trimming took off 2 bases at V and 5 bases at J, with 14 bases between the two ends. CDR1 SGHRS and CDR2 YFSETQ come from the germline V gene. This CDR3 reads CASSFGGAPHNEQFF. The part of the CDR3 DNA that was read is TGCGCCAGCAGCTTCGGCGGGGCCCCGCACAATGAG.

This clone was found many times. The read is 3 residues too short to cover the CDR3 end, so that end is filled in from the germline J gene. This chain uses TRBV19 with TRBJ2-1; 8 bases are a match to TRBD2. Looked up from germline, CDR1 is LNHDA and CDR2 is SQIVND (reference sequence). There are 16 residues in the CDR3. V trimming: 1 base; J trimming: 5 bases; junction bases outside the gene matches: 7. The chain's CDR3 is CASSIVPSGGHNEQFF. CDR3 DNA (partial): TGTGCCAGTAGTATAGTCCCAAGCGGGGGACACAATGAG.

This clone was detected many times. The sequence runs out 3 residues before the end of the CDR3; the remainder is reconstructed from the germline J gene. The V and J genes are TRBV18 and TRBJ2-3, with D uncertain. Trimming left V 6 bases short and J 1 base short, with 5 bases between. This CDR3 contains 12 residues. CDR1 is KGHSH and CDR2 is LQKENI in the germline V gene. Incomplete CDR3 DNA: TGTGCCAGCTCCCGGGGCACAGATACG. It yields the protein CASSRGTDT. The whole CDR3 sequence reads CASSRGTDTQYF.

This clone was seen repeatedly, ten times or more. The CDR3 bases that were read are TGCAGTGCTCTTCCGGGACAGCATAATGAAAAG. Amino acids: CSALPGQHNEK. The whole CDR3 is CSALPGQHNEKLFF. The V and J genes are TRBV20-1 and TRBJ2-2, with 7 positions matching TRBD1. The CDR3 end is not reached by the read, which stops 3 residues before it; the germline J gene fills it in. Germline CDR1 is DFQATT and CDR2 is SNEGSKA (reference sequence). The CDR3 extends over 14 amino acids.

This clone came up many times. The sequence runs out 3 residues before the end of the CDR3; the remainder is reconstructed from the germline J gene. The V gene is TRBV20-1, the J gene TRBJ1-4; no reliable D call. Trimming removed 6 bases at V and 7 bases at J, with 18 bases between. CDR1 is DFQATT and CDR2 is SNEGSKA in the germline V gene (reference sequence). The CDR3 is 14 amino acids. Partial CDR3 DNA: TGCAGTGCCGCAAAGACCGGCGGAAGTGAAAAA. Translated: CSAAKTGGSEK. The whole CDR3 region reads CSAAKTGGSEKLFF.

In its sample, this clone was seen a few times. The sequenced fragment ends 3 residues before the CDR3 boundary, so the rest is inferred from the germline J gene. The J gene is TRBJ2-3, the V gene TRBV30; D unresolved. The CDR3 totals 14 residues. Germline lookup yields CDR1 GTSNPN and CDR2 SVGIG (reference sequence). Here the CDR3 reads CAWVDRRSTEAQYF. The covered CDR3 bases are TGTGCCTGGGTCGACCGAAGGTCCACAGAGGCG. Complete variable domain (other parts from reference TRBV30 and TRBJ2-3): SQTIHQWPATLVQPVGSPLSLECTVEGTSNPNLYWYRQAAGRGLQLLFYSVGIGQISSEVPQNLSASRPQDRQFILSSKKLLLSDSGFYLCAWVDRRSTEAQYFGPGTRLTVL.

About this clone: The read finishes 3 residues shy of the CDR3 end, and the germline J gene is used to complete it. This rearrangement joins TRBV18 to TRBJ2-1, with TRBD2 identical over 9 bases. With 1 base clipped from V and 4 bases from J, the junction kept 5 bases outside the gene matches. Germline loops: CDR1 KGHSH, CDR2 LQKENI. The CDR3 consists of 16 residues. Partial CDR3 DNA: TGTGCCAGCTCACCACTGCTAGCGGGAACGTACAATGAG. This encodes CASSPLLAGTYNE. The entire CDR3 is CASSPLLAGTYNEQFF. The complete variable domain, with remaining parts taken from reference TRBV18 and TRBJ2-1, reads NAGVMQNPRHLVRRRGQEARLRCSPMKGHSHVYWYRQLPEEGLKFMVYLQKENIIDESGMPKERFSAEFPKEGPSILRIQQVVRGDSAAYFCASSPLLAGTYNEQFFGPGTRLTVL.

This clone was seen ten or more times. The part of the CDR3 DNA that was read is TGCAGCGTTGAAAGACAGCTTCTGAACACTGAA. Its translation is CSVERQLLNTE. In full, the CDR3 reads CSVERQLLNTEAFF. The chain is built from TRBV29-1 and TRBJ1-1; TRBD1 might be the D (5 bases). The read terminates 3 residues ahead of where the CDR3 ends, so the germline J gene completes it. Germline V CDR1 and CDR2: SQVTM, ANQGSEA. The CDR3 contains 14 residues. V shed 2 bases and J shed 0 bases, with 10 bases lying between them.

The DNA read from the CDR3 is TGTGCCAGCAGCCCAGCGGGATCCCAAGAGACG. It specifies CASSPAGSQET. The entire CDR3 sequence reads CASSPAGSQETQYF. V is TRBV7-2 and J is TRBJ2-3; 7 bases are a match to TRBD2. The CDR3 is cut off 3 residues early in the read; its end comes from the germline J gene. The CDR3 has 14 residues. The germline CDR1 and CDR2 sequences are SGHTA and FQGNSA.

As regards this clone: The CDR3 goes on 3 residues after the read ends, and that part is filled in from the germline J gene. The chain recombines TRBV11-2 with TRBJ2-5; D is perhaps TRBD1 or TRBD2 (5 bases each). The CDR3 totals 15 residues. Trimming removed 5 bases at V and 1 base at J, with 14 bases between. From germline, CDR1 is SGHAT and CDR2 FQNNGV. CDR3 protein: CASSPRGAIQETQYF. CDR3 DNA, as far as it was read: TGTGCCAGCAGCCCTAGGGGAGCCATCCAAGAGACC.

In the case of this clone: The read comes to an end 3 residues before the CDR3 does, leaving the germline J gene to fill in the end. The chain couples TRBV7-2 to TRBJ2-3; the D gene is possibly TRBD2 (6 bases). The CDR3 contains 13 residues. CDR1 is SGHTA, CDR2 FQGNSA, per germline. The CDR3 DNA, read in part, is TGTGCCAGCAGCCCCCCGGGTCGGGGGACG. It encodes CASSPPGRGT. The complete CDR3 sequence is CASSPPGRGTQYF. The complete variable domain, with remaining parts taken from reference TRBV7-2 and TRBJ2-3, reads GAGVSQSPSNKVTEKGKDVELRCDPISGHTALYWYRQSLGQGLEFLIYFQGNSAPDKSGLPSDRFSAERTGGSVSTLTIQRTQQEDSAVYLCASSPPGRGTQYFGPGTRLTVL.

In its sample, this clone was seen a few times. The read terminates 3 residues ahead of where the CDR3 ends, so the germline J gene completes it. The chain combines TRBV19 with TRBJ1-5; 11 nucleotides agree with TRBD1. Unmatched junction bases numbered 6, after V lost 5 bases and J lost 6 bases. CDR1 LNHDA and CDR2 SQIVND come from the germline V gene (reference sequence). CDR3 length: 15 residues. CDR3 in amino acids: CASSPGTGGGQPQHF. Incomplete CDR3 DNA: TGTGCCAGTAGTCCCGGGACAGGGGGAGGTCAGCCC.

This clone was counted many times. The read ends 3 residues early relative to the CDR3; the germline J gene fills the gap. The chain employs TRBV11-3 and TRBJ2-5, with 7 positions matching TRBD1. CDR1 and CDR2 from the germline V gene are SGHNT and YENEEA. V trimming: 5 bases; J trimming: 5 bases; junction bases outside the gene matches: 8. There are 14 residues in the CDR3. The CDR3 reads CASSPQGGDETQYF. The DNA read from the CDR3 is TGTGCCAGCAGCCCCCAAGGGGGCGACGAGACC.